This T cell receptor beta chain was sequenced in a study of CD8 T cells in Susac syndrome. Study summary: Treatment status at blood draw for the Susac syndrome patients was therapy-naive, corticosteroids, or intravenous immunoglobulin alone. Study results and caveats: The TCR sequencing and HLA analysis in the study involved a relatively small number of individuals, as the study acknowledged.

An input of about 0.5 to 1 ug of RNA was subjected to reverse transcription using random hexamers. In TCRdb, the immunoSEQ multiplex PCR reads were re-called with MiXCR into one record per CDR3 protein. Of under 300,000 distinct CDR3 sequences in the sample, 90% to 96% were seen once. V dropped 10 bases and J dropped 4 bases, with 17 bases sitting between them. CDR3 length equals 14 residues. Germline values: CDR1 MNHEY, CDR2 SVGAGI. Comment on this clonotype: Antigen unknown.

This chain uses TRBV6-5 with TRBJ1-3; D possibly corresponds to TRBD1 (6 bases). Material: CD4+ T cells from PBMCs. This clonotype was sampled from a human donor with Susac syndrome. The CDR3 coding sequence is TGTGCCACTGTGACAGGTTCGAGAGGAAACACCATATATTTT. It specifies CATVTGSRGNTIYF.